The clone carrying this TCR beta chain was counted a single time. Its specificity is not known. This entry is derived from a study of shared clonotypes between healthy human individuals. The authors loaded approximately 220 ng DNA, about 30,000 T cell genomes, into sorted-subset replicate PCRs. The repertoire was sequenced with immunoSEQ multiplex PCR; TCRdb's copy has only in-frame clones and lacks some. The sample carries 2 million to 3 million clones, under 95% recorded once. V was pared by 5 bases and J by 6 bases, with 6 bases of the junction left unmatched. There are 15 residues in the CDR3. Germline CDR1 reads SGHTA; CDR2 reads FQGNSA. Notes on the study in general: Rarefaction exposed incomplete sorted-subset sequencing despite large depth. Generally, naive subsets came out with larger estimated richness than memory subsets.

Material: naive CD4+ T cells from PBMCs. The sample's subset: CD45RA+ positively selected. This TCR derives from a man aged 18 to 29 in good health. Some clones in this sample may be carry-over from other donors' samples. The chain carries TRBV7-2 and TRBJ2-7; 14 bases map to TRBD2. The CDR3 coding sequence is TGTGCCAGCAGCCACGGGACTAGCGGGAGACTCGAGCAGTACTTC. Amino acid sequence: CASSHGTSGRLEQYF.